The present entry profiles one T cell receptor beta chain with its context. This sample is part of a study of patients and donors after allogeneic stem cell transplantation. Germline lookup yields CDR1 MNHEY and CDR2 SVGAGI. The CDR3 consists of 17 residues. V lost 5 bases and J 1 base, leaving 20 bases between the germline ends. In TCRdb, the RT-PCR reads were re-called with MiXCR into one record per CDR3 protein. In the table there are approximately 140,000 distinct CDR3 sequences, about 36% of which are singletons. This rearrangement joins TRBV6-5 to TRBJ1-2, with a tentative D call TRBD1 (6 bases). Input material: blood, either unsorted or a sorted T cell fraction (not recorded which). The receptor comes from a human donor who was either an allogeneic HSCT recipient or a stem cell or donor lymphocyte infusion donor (not recorded which). It is not recorded whose cells these are; they may come from a transplant donor. The CDR3 DNA reads TGTGCCAGCAGTCCCCAACCCTACAGGGAGGGTAACTATGGCTACACCTTC. The encoded protein is CASSPQPYREGNYGYTF.